Below are 13 T cell receptor beta chains sequenced from a single sample in a study of technical replicates of blood from a few donors. Sequenced by immunoSEQ multiplex PCR; TCRdb stores in-frame clones only, minus some. The profile covers approximately 64,000 clones, with around 87% appearing a single time and approximately 5.1% taken by the ten largest. The sample comprised PBMCs. The receptor set was obtained from a human donor in good health. Some clones in this sample may be carry-over from other donors' samples.

The genes are TRBV7-9 and TRBJ1-1; D is uncertain. This CDR3 spans 17 amino acids. Germline values: CDR1 SEHNR, CDR2 FQNEAQ (reference sequence). The V and J ends lost 5 bases and 0 bases respectively, with 19 bases between them. The CDR3 DNA sequence: TGTGCCAGCAGCCCACGTGAGGCCCCGCTAGTGAACACTGAAGCTTTCTTT. It specifies CASSPREAPLVNTEAFF. Complete variable domain (other parts from reference TRBV7-9 and TRBJ1-1): DTGVSQNPRHKITKRGQNVTFRCDPISEHNRLYWYRQTLGQGPEFLTYFQNEAQLEKSRLLSDRFSAERPKGSFSTLEIQRTEQGDSAMYLCASSPREAPLVNTEAFFGQGTRLTVV.

The gene calls are TRBV6-6 and TRBJ2-7, with 9 bases fitting TRBD1. The CDR3 runs to 15 residues. The V and J ends lost 5 bases and 6 bases, in that order; junction bases with no gene match: 11. Germline V gene data show CDR1 as MNHNY and CDR2 as SVGAGI (reference sequence). The CDR3 DNA reads TGTGCCAGCAGTCCCGGTCAGACAGGGGGACTCGAGCAGTACTTC. This gives the protein CASSPGQTGGLEQYF.

The chain employs TRBV5-5 and TRBJ2-7, with TRBD1 identical over 10 bases. CDR1 is SGHKS and CDR2 is YYEKEE in the germline V gene (reference sequence). The CDR3 is 16 residues long. The V and J ends lost 0 bases and 3 bases, in that order; junction bases with no gene match: 6. The CDR3 DNA follows: TGTGCCAGCAGCTTGGTTGGGACAGGGGCGTTCTACGAGCAGTACTTC. Residues: CASSLVGTGAFYEQYF.

This clone turned up a few times. The V call is TRBV10-3, the J call TRBJ2-1, with D hard to call. V was pared by 4 bases and J by 9 bases, with 7 bases between. Per the germline V gene, CDR1 is ENHRY and CDR2 is SYGVKD. The CDR3 length is 11 residues. CDR3 DNA: TGTGCCATCAGTGGGGCGCGTGAGCAGTTCTTC. It translates to CAISGAREQFF.

The table lists this clone with a count of one. The chain has TRBV5-6 and TRBJ1-1; 11 bases agree with TRBD1. CDR1 is SGHDT, CDR2 YYEEEE, per germline. The CDR3 runs 15 residues. J gave up 4 bases and V 3 bases, and 5 bases lay outside the gene matches. CDR3 region: CASSSRTGGRTEAFF. The CDR3 DNA follows: TGTGCCAGCAGCTCGAGGACAGGGGGCCGCACTGAAGCTTTCTTT.

The rearrangement joins TRBV7-2 to TRBJ2-4; possible D gene TRBD2, 5 bases. The CDR3 extends over 13 amino acids. The V and J ends lost 5 bases and 2 bases respectively, with 7 bases between them. Per the germline V gene, CDR1 is SGHTA and CDR2 is FQGNSA. The DNA for the CDR3 is TGTGCCAGCAGCGAGGGCTCCAAAAACATTCAGTACTTC. Amino acid sequence: CASSEGSKNIQYF.

The chain recombines TRBV19 with TRBJ1-2; 7 bases line up with TRBD1. Germline V gene sequence: CDR1 LNHDA, CDR2 SQIVND (reference sequence). This CDR3 has 15 amino acids. J gave up 4 bases and V 4 bases, and 9 bases lay outside the gene matches. The CDR3 nucleotides are TGTGCCAGTAGTAGGGACAGCGGAGGAGGCTATGGCTACACCTTC. It codes for CASSRDSGGGYGYTF.

J is TRBJ2-5 and V is TRBV5-1; 8 bases line up with TRBD2. J lost 1 base, V lost 0 bases, and 5 bases had no gene match. Germline V gene sequence: CDR1 SGHRS, CDR2 YFSETQ. CDR3 size: 16 residues. CDR3 in amino acids: CASSLGLAGAQETQYF. The CDR3 region has the DNA TGCGCCAGCAGCTTGGGGCTAGCGGGCGCCCAAGAGACCCAGTACTTC.

This clone was seen only a few times. The chain joins TRBV6-6 to TRBJ2-7; 10 bases are shared with TRBD2. The length of the CDR3 is 15 residues. V trimming: 5 bases; J trimming: 6 bases; junction bases outside the gene matches: 10. The germline CDR1 and CDR2 sequences are MNHNY and SVGAGI (reference sequence). Here the CDR3 DNA reads TGTGCCAGCAGTCGCGATAGCGGGAGGCGGGGCGAGCAGTACTTC. Protein sequence: CASSRDSGRRGEQYF.

V usage is TRBV4-2 and J usage is TRBJ2-1; TRBD2 matches at 7 bases. The J segment lost 4 bases and the V segment lost 0 bases, leaving 9 bases of the junction unmatched. Germline CDR1 and CDR2: LGHNA and YNFKEQ. This CDR3 has 17 residues. CDR3 in DNA: TGTGCCAGCAGCCAAGAGAAGTACCAGCGGGGTTACAATGAGCAGTTCTTC. Protein sequence: CASSQEKYQRGYNEQFF.

The chain joins TRBV6-4 to TRBJ2-2, with 7 bases lining up with TRBD1. Germline CDR1 is MRHNA and CDR2 is SNTAGT. V dropped 6 bases and J dropped 1; count of bases not matched to a gene: 2. There are 14 residues in the CDR3. The CDR3 loop reads CASRTGLNTGELFF. For the CDR3, the DNA is TGTGCCAGCAGGACAGGGTTGAACACCGGGGAGCTGTTTTTT.

The V call is TRBV5-4, the J call TRBJ2-3; 9 nucleotides align to TRBD1. The V gene's germline CDR1 is SGHNT and CDR2 YYREEE (reference sequence). The CDR3 extends over 15 amino acids. V was clipped by 4 bases and J by 4 bases; unmatched bases: 7. DNA for the CDR3: TGTGCCAGCAGCGAGGGAGGACAGGGGCCAGATACGCAGTATTTT. Protein: CASSEGGQGPDTQYF.

This chain uses TRBV9 with TRBJ1-1; D is unresolved. The CDR3 has 14 residues. Germline loops: CDR1 SGDLS, CDR2 YYNGEE. The V gene lost 3 bases and the J gene lost 6 bases, with 15 bases spanning the gap. The CDR3 protein is CASSGAATSAEAFF. The CDR3 coding sequence is TGTGCCAGCAGCGGCGCGGCGACCAGCGCTGAAGCTTTCTTT.